These 14 T cell receptor beta chains share one sample of origin, sequenced in a study of T cells after yellow fever vaccination. TCRdb reprocessed the 5' RACE reads via MiXCR and lists one record per CDR3 protein. The sample holds a few hundred thousand distinct CDR3 sequences, 7% to 10% seen once. The starting material was PBMCs, obtained around 45 days after the first yellow fever vaccination. These receptors originate from a man younger than 30 who received the YFV17D yellow fever vaccine.

This clonotype was seen more than once but under ten times. The chain is built from TRBV20-1 and TRBJ1-1; no clear D. With 2 bases removed from V and 2 bases from J, the gap between germline ends came to 9 bases. The length of the CDR3 is 13 residues. Germline assignment: CDR1 DFQATT and CDR2 SNEGSKA (reference sequence). The CDR3 DNA reads TGCAGTGCTAGAAAGACACATAACACTGAAGCTTTCTTT. Encoded protein: CSARKTHNTEAFF.

This clonotype was observed a few times. The chain is built from TRBV25-1 and TRBJ2-3; 8 positions agree with TRBD1. This CDR3 has 16 residues. J was trimmed by 3 bases and V by 0 bases; bases with no gene match: 5. Germline-derived CDR1 and CDR2 are MGHDK and SYGVNS. CDR3 DNA sequence: TGTGCCAGCAGTGAATATCTGACAGGGGCGACAGATACGCAGTATTTT. Translation gives CASSEYLTGATDTQYF. Together with reference TRBV25-1 and TRBJ2-3, the CDR3 gives the full variable domain: EADIYQTPRYLVIGTGKKITLECSQTMGHDKMYWYQQDPGMELHLIHYSYGVNSTEKGDLSSESTVSRIRTEHFPLTLESARPSHTSQYLCASSEYLTGATDTQYFGPGTRLTVL.

V usage is TRBV7-2 and J usage is TRBJ1-1, with D unclear. The V and J ends lost 6 bases and 1 base respectively, with 9 bases between them. The CDR3 consists of 13 residues. The germline gives CDR1 SGHTA, CDR2 FQGNSA. CDR3 in amino acids: CASRRPPNTEAFF. In DNA form, the CDR3 reads TGTGCCAGCAGGCGACCCCCGAACACTGAAGCTTTCTTT.

The V and J genes are TRBV5-8 and TRBJ1-1, with 7 positions matching TRBD1. The CDR3 is made up of 16 amino acids. V was clipped by 4 bases and J by 0 bases; unmatched bases: 9. Germline V gene sequence: CDR1 SGHTS, CDR2 YDEGEE. The CDR3 DNA sequence: TGTGCCAGCAGCATATACACAGGGGCCATGAACACTGAAGCTTTCTTT. Translated, it gives CASSIYTGAMNTEAFF.

This clonotype came up a few times. The J gene is TRBJ2-2, the V gene TRBV5-4, with unresolved D. V lost 4 bases and J lost 7, with 11 bases in between. This CDR3 contains 13 residues. Looked up from germline, CDR1 is SGHNT and CDR2 is YYREEE (reference sequence). CDR3 bases: TGTGCCAGCAGCACCAGCAGAGGCGGGGAGCTGTTTTTT. Amino acid sequence: CASSTSRGGELFF.

V usage is TRBV28 and J usage is TRBJ2-1, with TRBD2 matching 7 bases. The junction had 8 bases not matched to a gene; V was cut back by 3 bases and J by 9 bases. Germline loops: CDR1 MDHEN, CDR2 SYDVKM. CDR3 size: 14 residues. This CDR3 is CASSFPQREGEQFF. The CDR3 DNA reads TGTGCCAGCAGTTTCCCCCAGCGGGAAGGTGAGCAGTTCTTC. Full variable domain (missing parts from reference TRBV28 and TRBJ2-1): DVKVTQSSRYLVKRTGEKVFLECVQDMDHENMFWYRQDPGLGLRLIYFSYDVKMKEKGDIPEGYSVSREKKERFSLILESASTNQTSMYLCASSFPQREGEQFFGPGTRLTVL.

In its sample, this clonotype was seen many times. The V gene is TRBV7-2, the J gene TRBJ1-1, with 7 bases fitting TRBD1. The CDR3 length is 13 residues. Germline assignment: CDR1 SGHTA and CDR2 FQGNSA. Trimming at V came to 4 bases and at J to 4 bases, leaving 3 bases not matched to a gene. The CDR3 DNA follows: TGTGCCAGCAGCTCCAACAGGGGCACTGAAGCTTTCTTT. Translated: CASSSNRGTEAFF. Together with reference TRBV7-2 and TRBJ1-1, the CDR3 gives the full variable domain: GAGVSQSPSNKVTEKGKDVELRCDPISGHTALYWYRQSLGQGLEFLIYFQGNSAPDKSGLPSDRFSAERTGGSVSTLTIQRTQQEDSAVYLCASSSNRGTEAFFGQGTRLTVV.

The chain employs TRBV7-2 and TRBJ2-2, with 8 nucleotides matching TRBD2. Germline V lookup: CDR1 SGHTA, CDR2 FQGNSA. CDR3 length: 14 amino acids. J gave up 8 bases and V 8 bases, and 10 bases lay outside the gene matches. CDR3 coding DNA: TGTGCCAGCCTTCCAGCGGGGGTTCCTGGGGAGCTGTTTTTT. This sequence encodes CASLPAGVPGELFF.

The gene calls are TRBV5-4 and TRBJ2-1; 7 nucleotides line up with TRBD1. V lost 1 base to trimming and J lost 9 bases; unmatched junction nucleotides: 7. The CDR3 runs 14 residues. CDR1 and CDR2 from the germline V gene are SGHNT and YYREEE (reference sequence). CDR3 in DNA: TGTGCCAGCAGCTTGCTGACAGGGAGTGGTGAGCAGTTCTTC. Translation: CASSLLTGSGEQFF.

This clonotype was counted only a few times. The rearrangement links TRBV15 to TRBJ2-7; D might be TRBD1 (5 bases). The germline V gene encodes CDR1 LNHNV and CDR2 YYDKDF (reference sequence). Deletions cut 2 bases from V and 3 bases from J, with 8 bases between. The CDR3 length is 13 residues. As DNA, the CDR3 is TGTGCCACCAGCAGACGCGACAGCTACGAGCAGTACTTC. As protein: CATSRRDSYEQYF. Combining the CDR3 with reference TRBV15 and TRBJ2-7 gives the whole variable domain DAMVIQNPRYQVTQFGKPVTLSCSQTLNHNVMYWYQQKSSQAPKLLFHYYDKDFNNEADTPDNFQSRRPNTSFCFLDIRSPGLGDTAMYLCATSRRDSYEQYFGPGTRLTVT.

This rearrangement joins TRBV20-1 to TRBJ2-5, with D perhaps matching TRBD2 (5 bases). Germline CDR1 is DFQATT and CDR2 is SNEGSKA (reference sequence). V was cut by 0 bases and J by 2 bases, with 10 bases left in between. This CDR3 spans 14 amino acids. The CDR3 DNA reads TGCAGTGCTAGAGATGGAGCGGCTCAAGAGACCCAGTACTTC. Residues: CSARDGAAQETQYF.

The chain carries TRBV12-3 or TRBV12-4 and TRBJ2-3, with D possibly matching TRBD2 (5 bases). Trimming shortened V by 6 bases and J by 0 bases, and 10 bases separated the two germline ends. The CDR3 length is 14 residues. CDR3 DNA: TGTGCCAGCAGCCAGGAGGTTAGCACAGATACGCAGTATTTT. This gives the protein CASSQEVSTDTQYF.

This clonotype has just a few counts. The chain employs TRBV20-1 and TRBJ1-5; 7 nucleotides agree with TRBD1. From germline, CDR1 is DFQATT and CDR2 SNEGSKA (reference sequence). J gave up 4 bases and V 7 bases, and 13 bases lay outside the gene matches. This CDR3 contains 15 residues. The CDR3 nucleotides are TGCAGTGTCCTGAGACAGGGAGAGGGGAATCAGCCCCAGCATTTT. Translating gives CSVLRQGEGNQPQHF.

This clonotype was counted a few times. J is TRBJ2-7 and V is TRBV5-1, with a tentative D call TRBD1 (6 bases). The CDR3 runs to 16 residues. Looked up from germline, CDR1 is SGHRS and CDR2 is YFSETQ. V lost 4 bases and J lost 2, with 19 bases in between. This CDR3 is CASSANPGQKTYEQYF. The CDR3 DNA reads TGCGCCAGCAGCGCAAACCCGGGACAAAAGACCTACGAGCAGTACTTC.